This entry lists 20 T cell receptor beta chains sequenced from one sample in a study of CD8 T cells in Susac syndrome. Random-hexamer reverse transcription was applied to roughly 0.5 to 1 ug RNA. TCRdb reprocessed the immunoSEQ multiplex PCR reads with MiXCR, giving one entry per CDR3 protein. The data hold about 150,000 distinct CDR3 sequences, with about 95% observed a single time. Specimen: CD8+ T cells from PBMCs. The receptors stem from a human donor with multiple sclerosis.

The CDR3 sequence: CASTWGEETQYF. The CDR3, as DNA: TGTGCCAGCACCTGGGGGGAAGAGACCCAGTACTTC. V is TRBV13 and J is TRBJ2-5, with a possible D match to TRBD2 (6 bases). Between the trimmed V and J ends, which lost 7 bases and 3 bases, there was a span of 9 bases. CDR1 PRHDT and CDR2 FYEKMQ come from the germline V gene (reference sequence). The CDR3 sequence is 12 residues long.

The chain combines TRBV15 with TRBJ2-1; weak D call: TRBD1 (6 bases). This CDR3 has 16 amino acids. The ends were cut back, 1 base at V and 0 bases at J, with 10 bases in the middle. CDR1 and CDR2 from the germline V gene are LNHNV and YYDKDF (reference sequence). The CDR3 coding sequence is TGTGCCACCAGCAGAGGTTCAGGGGACTCCTACAATGAGCAGTTCTTC. This sequence encodes CATSRGSGDSYNEQFF.

The chain links TRBV3-1 to TRBJ2-5, with 10 bases identical to TRBD2. Trimming at V came to 1 base and at J to 3 bases, leaving 2 bases not matched to a gene. CDR3 size: 15 residues. Germline assignment: CDR1 LGHDT and CDR2 YNNKEL (reference sequence). CDR3 nucleotides: TGTGCCAGCAGCCAAGGGCTAGCGGGGGAAGAGACCCAGTACTTC. Protein: CASSQGLAGEETQYF.

The V call is TRBV29-1, the J call TRBJ2-2, with 8 positions matching TRBD1. V gave up 3 bases and J gave up 7 bases; unmatched junction bases: 4. The CDR3 runs 13 residues. CDR1 is SQVTM and CDR2 is ANQGSEA in the germline V gene. CDR3 in amino acids: CSVEQGADGELFF. CDR3 bases: TGCAGCGTTGAGCAGGGGGCTGACGGGGAGCTGTTTTTT.

CDR3 protein: CASSWGLAGDNEQFF. The DNA of the CDR3 is TGCGCCAGCAGCTGGGGACTAGCGGGGGACAATGAGCAGTTCTTC. The rearrangement links TRBV5-1 to TRBJ2-1, with 14 bases fitting TRBD2. V was clipped by 3 bases and J by 5 bases; unmatched bases: 1. Germline V CDR1 and CDR2: SGHRS, YFSETQ. CDR3 length equals 15 residues.

The chain recombines TRBV29-1 with TRBJ2-2, with D perhaps matching TRBD1 (6 bases). Trimming took 6 bases from V and 7 from J, leaving 18 bases between them. The CDR3 spans 14 residues. Germline V CDR1 and CDR2: SQVTM, ANQGSEA. The CDR3 is CSVTHEGGNGELFF. In DNA, the CDR3 is TGCAGCGTGACCCATGAAGGGGGTAACGGGGAGCTGTTTTTT.

V is TRBV12-3 or TRBV12-4 and J is TRBJ1-1; TRBD1 might be the D (5 bases). There are 13 residues in the CDR3. The V and J ends lost 6 bases and 5 bases respectively, with 13 bases between them. CDR3 bases: TGTGCCAGCAGCTCAGGGACGAGAACTGAAGCTTTCTTT. It encodes CASSSGTRTEAFF.

This CDR3 reads CSARASGGAKETQYF. The DNA of the CDR3 is TGCAGTGCTAGAGCTAGCGGGGGGGCCAAAGAGACCCAGTACTTC. The rearrangement uses TRBV20-1 and TRBJ2-5; 12 bases are a match to TRBD2. Germline V gives CDR1 DFQATT, CDR2 SNEGSKA (reference sequence). The CDR3 spans 15 residues. J was trimmed by 3 bases and V by 1 base; bases with no gene match: 3.

The genes are TRBV2 and TRBJ2-5; the D is unclear. Germline V gene sequence: CDR1 SNHLY, CDR2 FYNNEI. The length of the CDR3 is 12 residues. V shed 6 bases and J shed 5 bases, with 10 bases lying between them. The CDR3 nucleotides read TGTGCCAGCAGCGGCGGTGGGGAGACCCAGTACTTC. It yields the protein CASSGGGETQYF.

This rearrangement joins TRBV3-1 to TRBJ2-5; weak D call: TRBD1 (6 bases). The CDR3 runs 14 residues. With 4 bases removed from V and 6 bases from J, the gap between germline ends came to 15 bases. Germline V gives CDR1 LGHDT, CDR2 YNNKEL (reference sequence). The CDR3, as DNA: TGTGCCAGCAGCCTACAACACAGGGAAAAGACCCAGTACTTC. Translation gives CASSLQHREKTQYF.

The chain carries TRBV7-9 and TRBJ2-1; tentative D call: TRBD2 (5 bases). Per germline, CDR1 SEHNR and CDR2 FQNEAQ (reference sequence). The CDR3 extends over 16 amino acids. Trimming took 1 base from V and 4 from J, leaving 14 bases between them. The CDR3 protein is CASSLGSGNGYNEQFF. CDR3 in DNA: TGTGCCAGCAGCTTAGGATCGGGGAATGGATACAATGAGCAGTTCTTC. Filled out from reference TRBV7-9 and TRBJ2-1, the complete variable domain reads DTGVSQNPRHKITKRGQNVTFRCDPISEHNRLYWYRQTLGQGPEFLTYFQNEAQLEKSRLLSDRFSAERPKGSFSTLEIQRTEQGDSAMYLCASSLGSGNGYNEQFFGPGTRLTVL.

This clonotype has a single count. The rearrangement links TRBV6-1 to TRBJ2-1; D might be TRBD1 (6 bases). The V gene lost 7 bases and the J gene lost 6 bases, with 10 bases spanning the gap. Per germline, CDR1 MNHNS and CDR2 SASEGT. This CDR3 has 12 amino acids. The chain's CDR3 is CASNQGSNEQFF. Here the CDR3 DNA reads TGTGCCAGCAACCAGGGGTCCAATGAGCAGTTCTTC.

The CDR3 region has the DNA TGCAGTGCCACTAACAGGGGGTTGGGGGAGACCCAGTACTTC. Translated: CSATNRGLGETQYF. V and J are TRBV20-1 and TRBJ2-5, with 8 bases identical to TRBD1. V dropped 6 bases and J dropped 5; count of bases not matched to a gene: 11. The CDR3 extends over 14 amino acids. Germline CDR1 reads DFQATT; CDR2 reads SNEGSKA (reference sequence).

The rearrangement links TRBV5-6 to TRBJ2-7, with unresolved D. V was cut by 5 bases and J by 4 bases, with 10 bases left in between. CDR3 length: 12 residues. The germline gives CDR1 SGHDT, CDR2 YYEEEE. In nucleotides, the CDR3 is TGTGCCAGCAGTTTCAGGTTTTACGAGCAGTACTTC. It yields the protein CASSFRFYEQYF.

The CDR3 bases are TGTGCCAGCAGCCAAGAAGTAAGGGGTGGTTCGGCCAAAAACATTCAGTACTTC. The encoded protein is CASSQEVRGGSAKNIQYF. The V and J genes are TRBV3-1 and TRBJ2-4; possible D gene TRBD1, 5 bases. Trimming cost V 0 bases and J 1 base, with 16 bases left between them. Germline assignment: CDR1 LGHDT and CDR2 YNNKEL (reference sequence). This CDR3 is 18 amino acids long.

The chain is built from TRBV29-1 and TRBJ2-1; possibly TRBD2 for D (5 bases). There are 15 residues in the CDR3. In germline, CDR1 is SQVTM, CDR2 ANQGSEA. The V end was cut by 4 bases, the J end by 8 bases, with 21 bases between. CDR3 sequence (DNA): TGCAGCGTTGGCCCGGAGGACCGGTTTTTCTATGAGCAGTTCTTC. Encoded protein: CSVGPEDRFFYEQFF.

The gene calls are TRBV30 and TRBJ2-2; D remains ambiguous. Germline V gene data show CDR1 as GTSNPN and CDR2 as SVGIG (reference sequence). Deletions cut 3 bases from V and 4 bases from J, with 9 bases between. This CDR3 comprises 13 residues. CDR3 residues: CAWSLERTGELFF. The CDR3 nucleotides are TGTGCCTGGAGCTTGGAACGCACCGGGGAGCTGTTTTTT.

The chain recombines TRBV13 with TRBJ2-7; 12 bases map to TRBD2. Trimming at V came to 6 bases and at J to 4 bases, leaving 7 bases not matched to a gene. CDR3 size: 15 residues. Germline lookup yields CDR1 PRHDT and CDR2 FYEKMQ (reference sequence). CDR3 sequence: CASSLGLAGIYEQYF. The CDR3 bases are TGTGCCAGCAGTCTCGGACTAGCGGGGATATACGAGCAGTACTTC.

The chain couples TRBV20-1 to TRBJ2-4; possibly TRBD1 for D (6 bases). The CDR3 is 15 amino acids. V was cut by 6 bases and J by 7 bases, with 22 bases left in between. From germline, CDR1 is DFQATT and CDR2 SNEGSKA (reference sequence). In nucleotides, the CDR3 is TGCAGTGCCTACCATCCTGCAGGGGTCTGGAACATTCAGTACTTC. Residues: CSAYHPAGVWNIQYF.

The chain has TRBV5-1 and TRBJ1-2; TRBD1 agrees at 9 bases. J gave up 3 bases and V 0 bases, and 3 bases lay outside the gene matches. Per germline, CDR1 SGHRS and CDR2 YFSETQ. The CDR3 has 15 amino acids. The CDR3 DNA reads as TGCGCCAGCAGCTTGGGGACAGGGGACTACTATGGCTACACCTTC. This sequence encodes CASSLGTGDYYGYTF.